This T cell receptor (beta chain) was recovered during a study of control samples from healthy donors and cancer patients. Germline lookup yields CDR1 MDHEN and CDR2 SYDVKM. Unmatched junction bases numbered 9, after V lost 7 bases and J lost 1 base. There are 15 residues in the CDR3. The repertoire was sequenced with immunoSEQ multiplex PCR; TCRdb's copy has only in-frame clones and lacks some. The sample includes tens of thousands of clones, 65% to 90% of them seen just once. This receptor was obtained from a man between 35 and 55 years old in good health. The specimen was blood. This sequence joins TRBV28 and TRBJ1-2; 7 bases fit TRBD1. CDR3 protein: CASTIKGAVNYGYTF. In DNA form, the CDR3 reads TGTGCCAGCACCATAAAGGGGGCAGTTAACTATGGCTACACCTTC.